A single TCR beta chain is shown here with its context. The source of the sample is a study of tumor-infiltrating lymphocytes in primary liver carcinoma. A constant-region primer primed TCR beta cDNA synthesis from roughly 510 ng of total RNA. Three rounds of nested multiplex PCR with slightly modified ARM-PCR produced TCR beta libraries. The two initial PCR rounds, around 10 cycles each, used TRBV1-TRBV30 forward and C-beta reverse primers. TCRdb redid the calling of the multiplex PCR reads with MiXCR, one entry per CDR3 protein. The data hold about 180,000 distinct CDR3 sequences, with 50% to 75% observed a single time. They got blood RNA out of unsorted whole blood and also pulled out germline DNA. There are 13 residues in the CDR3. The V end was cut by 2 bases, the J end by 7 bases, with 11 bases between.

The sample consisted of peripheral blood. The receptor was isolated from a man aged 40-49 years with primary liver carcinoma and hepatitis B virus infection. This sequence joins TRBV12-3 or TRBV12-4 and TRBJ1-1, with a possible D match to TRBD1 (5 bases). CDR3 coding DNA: TGTGCCAGCAGTTTAAGGGGACTCAGTGAAGCTTTCTTT. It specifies CASSLRGLSEAFF.